This TCR beta chain stems from a study of cytomegalovirus exposure and HLA in healthy donors. Germline CDR1 SGHDN, CDR2 FVKESK. With 4 bases clipped from V and 4 bases from J, the junction kept 4 bases outside the gene matches. This CDR3 contains 16 residues. The data were produced by immunoSEQ multiplex PCR, yet TCRdb's version contains in-frame clones alone and is incomplete. Of approximately 160,000 clones in the sample, about 89% were seen once. Sample: PBMCs. The rearrangement uses TRBV14 and TRBJ2-1, with 13 positions matching TRBD2. The receptor's source is a young woman in good health and CMV-seropositive. The CDR3, as DNA: TGTGCCAGCAGCCTACTAGCGGGGGGGGTTTACAATGAGCAGTTCTTC. Its protein product is CASSLLAGGVYNEQFF.